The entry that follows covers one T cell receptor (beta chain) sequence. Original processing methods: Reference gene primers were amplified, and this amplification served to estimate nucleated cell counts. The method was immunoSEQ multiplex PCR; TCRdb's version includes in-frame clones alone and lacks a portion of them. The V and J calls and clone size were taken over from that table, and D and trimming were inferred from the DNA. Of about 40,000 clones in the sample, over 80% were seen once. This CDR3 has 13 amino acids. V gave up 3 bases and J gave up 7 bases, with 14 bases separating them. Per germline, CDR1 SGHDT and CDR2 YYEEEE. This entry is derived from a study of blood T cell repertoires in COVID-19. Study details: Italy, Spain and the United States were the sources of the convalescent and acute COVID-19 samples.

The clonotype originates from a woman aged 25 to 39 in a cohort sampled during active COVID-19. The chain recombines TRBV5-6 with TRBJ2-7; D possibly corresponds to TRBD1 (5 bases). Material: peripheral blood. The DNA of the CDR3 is TGTGCCAGCAGCTATTTAACAGGCCGGGAGCAGTACTTC. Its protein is CASSYLTGREQYF.